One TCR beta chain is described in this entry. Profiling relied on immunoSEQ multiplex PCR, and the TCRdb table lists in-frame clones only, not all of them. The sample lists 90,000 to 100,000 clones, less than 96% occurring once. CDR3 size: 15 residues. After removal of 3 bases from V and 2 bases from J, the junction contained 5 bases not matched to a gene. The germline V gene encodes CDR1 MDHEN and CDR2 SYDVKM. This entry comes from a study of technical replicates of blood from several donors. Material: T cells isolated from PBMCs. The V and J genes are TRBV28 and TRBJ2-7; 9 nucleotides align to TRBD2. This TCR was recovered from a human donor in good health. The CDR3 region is CASSLSREGTYEQYF. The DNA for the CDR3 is TGTGCCAGCAGTTTGTCGCGGGAGGGTACCTACGAGCAGTACTTC.